This T cell receptor (beta chain) came from a study of radiotherapy plus CTLA-4 blockade in lung cancer listed by TCRdb under 2018. As for the study more broadly: Objective responses were observed in 15% to 20% of enrolled patients, and disease control was achieved in less than 40%. General conclusions and limits of the study: After treatment with radiotherapy and ipilimumab, TCR clones that originated in tumors expanded in peripheral blood. Early dynamic changes in blood T cell clones, together with increased serum interferon-beta after radiation, were reported as the strongest predictors of response.

The study tested focal radiation therapy combined with CTLA-4 blockade (ipilimumab) in patients with chemo-refractory metastatic non-small-cell lung cancer. Receptors were amplified or captured by the immunoSEQ multiplex PCR assay. The table was pulled from immuneACCESS by TCRdb, which kept in-frame rearrangements only. Such tables lose some clones; where checked, under half of the loss comes from unresolved V genes, and the rest has no known cause. The sample profile shows some 15,000 clones; around three quarters of them were found once. The ten largest make up around half of the sample. In regard to this clone: This receptor's antigen is unknown. No clone much larger than this one lies a single base away; base qualities are absent.

Via the germline V gene (reference sequence), CDR1 is LNHDA and CDR2 SQIVND. V lost 3 bases and J lost 6 bases; the stretch between them is 10 bases long. The CDR3 starts with the cysteine, ends with the phenylalanine, and has 13 residues. Kept here is only the CDR3 DNA, which spans 39 bases and is read in frame from base 1. The clonotype was recovered from a human donor with non-small cell lung cancer whose response to radiotherapy plus ipilimumab could not be evaluated. The rearrangement combines TRBV19 with TRBJ2-3; the D region possibly corresponds to TRBD2 (5 bases align). The source was peripheral blood, collected from a patient treated with radiotherapy plus ipilimumab. At the DNA level, the sequence is TGTGCCAGTAGTATGGGGAGCCGGGATACGCAGTATTTT. Its protein is CASSMGSRDTQYF.